Below, one T cell receptor (beta chain) is given with its context. Authors' processing steps: How many nucleated cells were present was estimated from reference gene primer amplification. Sequencing used immunoSEQ multiplex PCR; TCRdb keeps in-frame clones, though not all of them. That table supplies the V and J calls and clone size; D and trimming were determined from the DNA. The sample includes about 200,000 clones, approximately 94% seen only once; the top ten take 0.76%. Germline CDR1 and CDR2: LNHDA and SQIVND (reference sequence). The CDR3 is 14 residues long. V shed 8 bases, J shed 0 bases, and the junction held 2 bases outside the gene matches. This specimen comes from a study of blood T cell repertoires in COVID-19. About the research overall: Nucleic acid was either cDNA or gDNA, and it came from T cells, B-cell-depleted T cells, or PBMCs.

This receptor was obtained from a man aged 25 to 45 with COVID-19, enrolled during active disease. The sample taken for sequencing was peripheral blood. The V call is TRBV19, the J call TRBJ2-2, with 8 bases that match TRBD1. Here the CDR3 DNA reads TGTGCCAGTCGACAGGGGCCGAACACCGGGGAGCTGTTTTTT. It codes for CASRQGPNTGELFF.